The source of this T cell receptor beta chain is a study of post-analysis software for immune sequencing data (dated by TCRdb to the mid-2010s). In terms of the full investigation: Disease courses on record covered relapsing-remitting, secondary progressive and progressive-relapsing multiple sclerosis, though some patients had no subtype annotation. Patient repertoires were compared against about a dozen previously published healthy control repertoires from donors aged about 6 to 27 years. A subset of samples was prepared in parallel using single-end sample barcoding, then pooled and co-amplified after Illumina adapter ligation. Overall results and qualifications from the work: The control group was slightly older than the multiple sclerosis patient group. Direct clustering with F measure revealed strong co-clustering of samples prepared in the same batch, which led to a batch-effect correction. Normalized Chao1 diversity was significantly lower in multiple sclerosis patients than controls, suggesting substantial peripheral T-cell clonal expansion.

About this clonotype itself: The specificity of this receptor is unknown. Base qualities are not recorded, but no much larger clone differs from it by a single base.

Read against the paper, the sample's time point label means: second blood draw from one MS patient after hematopoietic stem cell transplantation. TCR beta repertoires were profiled from peripheral blood of roughly 13 young patients with multiple sclerosis to demonstrate the VDJtools post-analysis software. The multiple sclerosis patients were children and adolescents between roughly 6 and 16 years of age. Libraries were constructed by PCR. The reads were generated on an Illumina HiSeq 2500. To reduce PCR and sequencing biases, unique molecular identifiers were incorporated into the TCR beta cDNA libraries. Per 1 to 10 million input T cells, approximately 500,000 cDNA molecules were obtained, such that each molecule approximated one T cell. Patient libraries were prepared and sequenced with the same protocol used for the earlier healthy control dataset. Within a given batch, samples were prepared together, multiplexed and sequenced on the same HiSeq lane. The authors' analysis ran thus. MIGEC handled the raw barcoded reads, throwing out single-read molecular identifier groups before consensus assembly and CDR3 extraction. VDJtools was used for post-analysis of the clonotype tables, with diversity normalized by down-sampling every dataset to the smallest sample size. To correct batch-related cross-sample contamination, repertoire overlap clustering matched CDR3 amino acid sequences but not nucleotide sequences. The public reads were reanalyzed by TCRdb: fastp trimming at Q25, MiXCR alignment, in-frame beta chains only. When rows share a CDR3 protein, they turn into one entry using the most common DNA and genes. TCRdb, not the authors, supplied the V and J calls. This sample comprises under 200,000 distinct CDR3 sequences, around 36% of them detected only once. Under 30% of the sample rests with the top ten.

This TCR derives from a girl between 5 and 17 years old with multiple sclerosis. Donor details come from another sample of the same person, matched by shared clones. The sequences come from blood, collected after autologous hematopoietic stem cell transplantation.

The nucleotide sequence reads as follows: TGTGCCAGCAGTTACTCGAACGCCCGAATCAAGCCCCAGCATTTT. Its protein reads: CASSYSNARIKPQHF. The rearrangement joined TRBV6-6 to TRBJ1-5; the D gene is not confidently resolved. A distance of 14 bases separates the germline ends of V and J, which lose 0 bases and 8 bases respectively. The CDR1 and CDR2 encoded by the germline V gene (reference sequence) are MNHNY and SVGAGI. Spanning cysteine to phenylalanine, the CDR3 consists of 15 amino acids. The CDR3 DNA has 45 bases and is translated from base 1.